This TCR beta chain was sequenced in a study of T cells after yellow fever vaccination. This clonotype was picked up a small number of times. CDR1 and CDR2 (germline): SNHLY, FYNNEI. The V end lost 5 bases, the J end lost 2 bases, and 12 bases lay between the germline ends. This CDR3 spans 14 amino acids. Generation of TCR cDNA used 5'RACE template switching (which added a universal primer site and UMIs). TCRdb independently ran MiXCR on the 5' RACE reads; one entry per CDR3 protein. The table has approximately 610,000 distinct CDR3 sequences, less than 20% seen once; the top ten hold around a sixth. This TCR derives from a man aged 18 to 30 who received the YFV17D yellow fever vaccine. Material: PBMCs, obtained 5 days after the first yellow fever vaccination. The chain uses TRBV2 and TRBJ2-5; D may match TRBD1 or TRBD2 (5 bases each). The CDR3 DNA follows: TGTGCCAGCAGTCGATCGGGACGGCAAGAGACCCAGTACTTC. Its translation is CASSRSGRQETQYF.